These 17 T cell receptor beta chains were all obtained from the same sample, sequenced in a study of read filtering for tumor transcriptome and immune sequencing. Molecular barcoded adaptors covering alpha/delta and beta/gamma chains were used on around 370 ng RNA. Via MiXCR, TCRdb re-called the reads, giving one row per CDR3 protein. The sample consists of about 93,000 distinct CDR3 sequences, about 22% of them appearing once. Sequencing input: a population of CD138-negative cells sorted from bone marrow. All receptors derive from a donor over 35 with multiple myeloma.

This clonotype showed up many times. This chain links TRBV6-6 with TRBJ2-7; tentative D call: TRBD2 (6 bases). The V and J ends lost 5 bases and 6 bases respectively, with 14 bases between them. CDR3 length equals 13 residues. Germline loops: CDR1 MNHNY, CDR2 SVGAGI (reference sequence). CDR3: CASSQGLSGEQYF. The DNA for the CDR3 is TGTGCCAGCAGTCAGGGACTTTCAGGCGAGCAGTACTTC.

This clonotype was recorded at least ten times. The V gene is TRBV7-8, the J gene TRBJ1-1; 12 nucleotides match TRBD1. The CDR3 covers 16 residues. V was clipped by 5 bases and J by 0 bases; unmatched bases: 4. Germline V gene sequence: CDR1 SGHVS, CDR2 FQNEAQ. The CDR3 coding sequence is TGTGCCAGCAGCGCCCGGGACAGGGGGCTGAACACTGAAGCTTTCTTT. The encoded protein is CASSARDRGLNTEAFF.

This clonotype has a count of ten or more. CDR3 sequence reads: CASRREKLFF. CDR3 sequence (DNA): TGTGCCAGCAGGAGAGAAAAACTGTTTTTT. The chain couples TRBV28 to TRBJ1-4, with D unclear. Looked up from germline, CDR1 is MDHEN and CDR2 is SYDVKM. Between the trimmed V and J ends, which lost 6 bases and 8 bases, there was a span of 4 bases. The CDR3 length is 10 residues. Looking up the rest from reference TRBV28 and TRBJ1-4 gives the full variable domain: DVKVTQSSRYLVKRTGEKVFLECVQDMDHENMFWYRQDPGLGLRLIYFSYDVKMKEKGDIPEGYSVSREKKERFSLILESASTNQTSMYLCASRREKLFFGSGTQLSVL.

The gene calls are TRBV3-1 and TRBJ2-2, with no clear D. The CDR3 sequence is 13 residues long. Per the germline V gene, CDR1 is LGHDT and CDR2 is YNNKEL (reference sequence). Trimming stripped 3 bases from V and 2 bases from J, with 4 bases between. CDR3 coding DNA: TGTGCCAGCAGCCAGGTTAACACCGGGGAGCTGTTTTTT. This codes for CASSQVNTGELFF.

This clonotype was counted a few times. The genes are TRBV14 and TRBJ2-1, with D perhaps TRBD2 (5 bases). Germline CDR1 and CDR2: SGHDN and FVKESK. Trimming cost V 4 bases and J 3 bases, with 16 bases left between them. The CDR3 spans 16 residues. CDR3 DNA: TGTGCCAGCAGCCCCCTGTCGGGCGGGCACTACAATGAGCAGTTCTTC. Its translation: CASSPLSGGHYNEQFF.

This clonotype has only a few counts. This sequence joins TRBV2 and TRBJ2-3; D is undetermined. The CDR3 is made up of 15 amino acids. CDR1 and CDR2 (germline): SNHLY, FYNNEI. V lost 5 bases and J 9 bases, leaving 21 bases between the germline ends. CDR3 nucleotides: TGTGCCAGCAGTTCCCGGGCCGACCCCCAATACACGCAGTATTTT. Its protein is CASSSRADPQYTQYF. Variable domain in full (rest from reference TRBV2 and TRBJ2-3): EPEVTQTPSHQVTQMGQEVILRCVPISNHLYFYWYRQILGQKVEFLVSFYNNEISEKSEIFDDQFSVERPDGSNFTLKIRSTKLEDSAMYFCASSSRADPQYTQYFGPGTRLTVL.

This chain connects TRBV20-1 to TRBJ1-5, with D tentatively TRBD1 (5 bases). The germline V gene encodes CDR1 DFQATT and CDR2 SNEGSKA (reference sequence). With 3 bases removed from V and 1 base from J, the gap between germline ends came to 13 bases. CDR3 length: 15 amino acids. The CDR3 region is CSASLGGRSNQPQHF. DNA for the CDR3: TGCAGTGCTAGTTTGGGGGGTAGGAGCAATCAGCCCCAGCATTTT.

This clonotype was counted many times. This chain links TRBV28 with TRBJ2-3, with TRBD2 matching over 12 bases. The length of the CDR3 is 15 residues. Trimming cost V 7 bases and J 5 bases; bases outside gene matches: 7. Germline CDR1 reads MDHEN; CDR2 reads SYDVKM. The CDR3 is CASKTSGGGKDTQYF. The CDR3 nucleotides read TGTGCCAGCAAGACTAGCGGGGGTGGGAAAGATACGCAGTATTTT. Together with reference TRBV28 and TRBJ2-3, the CDR3 gives the full variable domain: DVKVTQSSRYLVKRTGEKVFLECVQDMDHENMFWYRQDPGLGLRLIYFSYDVKMKEKGDIPEGYSVSREKKERFSLILESASTNQTSMYLCASKTSGGGKDTQYFGPGTRLTVL.

This clonotype was seen at least ten times. The chain combines TRBV7-9 with TRBJ1-4, with D possibly matching TRBD1 (5 bases). The CDR3 covers 13 residues. V lost 10 bases and J 4 bases, leaving 13 bases between the germline ends. Germline CDR1 reads SEHNR; CDR2 reads FQNEAQ (reference sequence). The CDR3 DNA reads as TGTGCCATCGACGGGGGGAGTAATGAAAAACTGTTTTTT. It codes for CAIDGGSNEKLFF.

This clonotype has ten or more counts. V gene TRBV5-1 combines with J gene TRBJ1-4; 14 bases match TRBD2. The DNA matches TRBJ2-3 better at its end, which makes the J call doubtful. The length of the CDR3 is 15 residues. Germline CDR1 SGHRS, CDR2 YFSETQ. The CDR3 DNA reads TGCGCCAGCAGCGGAACGGGGACTAGCGGGGGAACGCAGTATTTT. The encoded protein is CASSGTGTSGGTQYF.

Details on this clonotype: Possible read error: a much larger clone is one base away. The conserved closing phenylalanine or tryptophan is absent in this CDR3, likely reflecting a read error. The rearrangement joins TRBV7-2 to TRBJ2-3, with D perhaps TRBD2 (5 bases). Germline values: CDR1 SGHTA, CDR2 FQGNSA. V was pared by 4 bases and J by 4 bases, with 18 bases between. The CDR3 totals 16 residues. The DNA for the CDR3 is TGTGCCAGCAGCTCACCCCCCGGGAAAAGAGCAGATACGCAGTATCTT. It specifies CASSSPPGKRADTQYL.

This clonotype was seen repeatedly, ten times or more. The gene calls are TRBV20-1 and TRBJ2-1; D ambiguous. Per the germline V gene, CDR1 is DFQATT and CDR2 is SNEGSKA (reference sequence). V was shortened by 6 bases and J by 15 bases, with 24 bases between the two germline ends. The CDR3 has 13 amino acids. The CDR3 coding sequence is TGCAGTGCATACGCAGGTTTTCTTTCTTTAGGGTTCTTC. Its protein product is CSAYAGFLSLGFF.

V and J are TRBV4-1 and TRBJ2-5; TRBD1 is a possible D gene (6 bases). V gave up 4 bases and J gave up 0 bases, with 9 bases separating them. In germline, CDR1 is MGHRA, CDR2 YSYEKL. The CDR3 spans 14 residues. CDR3 residues: CASSPRDNQETQYF. The CDR3 nucleotides are TGCGCCAGCAGCCCAAGGGACAACCAAGAGACCCAGTACTTC.

In this sample, this clonotype turned up a few times. This chain uses TRBV29-1 with TRBJ1-4; the D is unclear. Germline CDR1 and CDR2: SQVTM and ANQGSEA. This CDR3 comprises 12 residues. V was trimmed by 8 bases and J by 3 bases, leaving 10 bases between them. The CDR3 here is CSTKSANEKLFF. The DNA of the CDR3 is TGCAGCACCAAGTCGGCTAATGAAAAACTGTTTTTT.

The chain carries TRBV12-3 or TRBV12-4 and TRBJ1-3; D unclear. Trimming left V 8 bases short and J 2 bases short, with 10 bases between. CDR3 size: 13 residues. CDR3 DNA sequence: TGTGCCAGCCGAGATCAAACTGGAAACACCATATATTTT. It encodes CASRDQTGNTIYF.

This clonotype has only one observation. A read error may explain this, as a much larger clone is one base away. The chain has TRBV5-1 and TRBJ2-3, with TRBD2 matching 7 bases. This CDR3 is built from 15 residues. J gave up 0 bases and V 1 base, and 2 bases lay outside the gene matches. Per germline, CDR1 SGHRS and CDR2 YFSETQ. The CDR3 bases are TGCGCCAGCAGCTTGACGCGGGGGAGCACAGATACGCAGTATTTT. This codes for CASSLTRGSTDTQYF.

The V call is TRBV2, the J call TRBJ2-7; possibly TRBD1 or TRBD2 for D (6 bases each). The germline V gene has CDR1 SNHLY and CDR2 FYNNEI. The CDR3 loop spans 16 amino acids. Trimming left V 6 bases short and J 0 bases short, with 18 bases between. The CDR3: CASRDGGHRFSYEQYF. For the CDR3, the DNA is TGTGCCAGCAGGGACGGGGGCCACAGATTCTCCTACGAGCAGTACTTC.